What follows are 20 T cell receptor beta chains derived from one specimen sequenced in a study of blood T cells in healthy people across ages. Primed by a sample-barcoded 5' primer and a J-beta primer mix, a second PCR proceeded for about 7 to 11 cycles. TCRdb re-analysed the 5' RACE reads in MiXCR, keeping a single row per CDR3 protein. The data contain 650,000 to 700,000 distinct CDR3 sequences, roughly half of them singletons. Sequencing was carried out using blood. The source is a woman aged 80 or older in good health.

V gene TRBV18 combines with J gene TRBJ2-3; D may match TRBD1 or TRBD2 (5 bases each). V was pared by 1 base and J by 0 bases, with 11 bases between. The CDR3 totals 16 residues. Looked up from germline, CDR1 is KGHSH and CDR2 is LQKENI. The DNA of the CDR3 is TGTGCCAGCTCACCACAGTTGGGACCGAGCACAGATACGCAGTATTTT. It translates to CASSPQLGPSTDTQYF.

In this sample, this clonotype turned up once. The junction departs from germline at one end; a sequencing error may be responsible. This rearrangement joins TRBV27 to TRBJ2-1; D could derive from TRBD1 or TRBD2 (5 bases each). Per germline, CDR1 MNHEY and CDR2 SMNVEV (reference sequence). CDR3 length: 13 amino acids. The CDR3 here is CANSGRGHNEQFF. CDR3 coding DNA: TGCGCCAACTCGGGGCGAGGGCACAATGAGCAGTTCTTC.

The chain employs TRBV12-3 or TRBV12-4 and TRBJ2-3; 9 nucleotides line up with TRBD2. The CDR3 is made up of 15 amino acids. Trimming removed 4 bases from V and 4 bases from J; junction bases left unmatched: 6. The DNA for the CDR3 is TGTGCCAGCAGTTCGGCTAGCGGGGTCGCAGATACGCAGTATTTT. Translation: CASSSASGVADTQYF.

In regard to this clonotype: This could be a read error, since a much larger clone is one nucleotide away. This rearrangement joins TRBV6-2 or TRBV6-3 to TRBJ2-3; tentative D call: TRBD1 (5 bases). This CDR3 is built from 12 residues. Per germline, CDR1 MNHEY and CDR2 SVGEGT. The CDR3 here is CASRKDTDKQYF. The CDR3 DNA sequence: TGTGCCAGCCGGAAGGACACAGATAAGCAGTATTTT.

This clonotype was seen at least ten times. CDR3 residues: CASSLGDRYQETQYF. CDR3 DNA sequence: TGCGCCAGCAGCTTGGGGGACAGATACCAAGAGACCCAGTACTTC. The J gene is TRBJ2-5, the V gene TRBV5-1, with 7 bases identical to TRBD1. The CDR3 has 15 amino acids. The V gene's germline CDR1 is SGHRS and CDR2 YFSETQ. Losses at the gene ends were 0 bases for V and 0 bases for J; bases not matched to a gene: 2.

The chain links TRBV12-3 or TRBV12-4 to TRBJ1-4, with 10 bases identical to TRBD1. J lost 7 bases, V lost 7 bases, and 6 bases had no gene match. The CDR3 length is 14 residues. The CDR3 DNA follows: TGTGCCAGCATCAAGACAGGGGGCTCTGAAAAACTGTTTTTT. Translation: CASIKTGGSEKLFF.

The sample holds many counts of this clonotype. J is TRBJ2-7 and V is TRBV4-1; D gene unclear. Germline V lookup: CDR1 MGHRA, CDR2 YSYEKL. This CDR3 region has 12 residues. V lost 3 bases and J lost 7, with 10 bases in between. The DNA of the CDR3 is TGCGCCAGCAGCCAGGTGACATGGGAGCAGTACTTC. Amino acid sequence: CASSQVTWEQYF.

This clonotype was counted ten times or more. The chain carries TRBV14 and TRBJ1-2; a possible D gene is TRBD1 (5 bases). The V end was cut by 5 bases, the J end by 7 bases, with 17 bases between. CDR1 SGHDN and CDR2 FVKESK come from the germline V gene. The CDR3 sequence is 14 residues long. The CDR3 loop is CASSDPPGDGGYTF. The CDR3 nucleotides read TGTGCCAGCAGCGACCCCCCGGGGGATGGTGGCTACACCTTC. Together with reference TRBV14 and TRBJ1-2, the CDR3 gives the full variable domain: EAGVTQFPSHSVIEKGQTVTLRCDPISGHDNLYWYRRVMGKEIKFLLHFVKESKQDESGMPNNRFLAERTGGTYSTLKVQPAELEDSGVYFCASSDPPGDGGYTFGSGTRLTVV.

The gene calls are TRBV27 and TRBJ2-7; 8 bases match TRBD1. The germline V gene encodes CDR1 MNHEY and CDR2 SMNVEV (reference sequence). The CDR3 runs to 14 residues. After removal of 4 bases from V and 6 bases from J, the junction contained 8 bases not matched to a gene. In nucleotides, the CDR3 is TGTGCCAGCAGTTCTTACCGGACAGGGAGCGAGCAGTACTTC. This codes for CASSSYRTGSEQYF.

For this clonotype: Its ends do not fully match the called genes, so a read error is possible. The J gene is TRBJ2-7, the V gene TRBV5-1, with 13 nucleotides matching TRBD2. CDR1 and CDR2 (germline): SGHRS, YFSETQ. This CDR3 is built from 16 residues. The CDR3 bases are TGCGCCTGCAGCCGAGGACTAGCGGGAGATAGCTACGAGCAGTACTTC. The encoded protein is CACSRGLAGDSYEQYF.

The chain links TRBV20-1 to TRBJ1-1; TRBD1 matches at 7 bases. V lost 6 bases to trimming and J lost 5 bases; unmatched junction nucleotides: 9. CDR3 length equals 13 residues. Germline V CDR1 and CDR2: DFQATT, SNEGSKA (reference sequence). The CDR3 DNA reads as TGCAGTGCGACAGGGAAAGTGAGAACTGAAGCTTTCTTT. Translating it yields CSATGKVRTEAFF.

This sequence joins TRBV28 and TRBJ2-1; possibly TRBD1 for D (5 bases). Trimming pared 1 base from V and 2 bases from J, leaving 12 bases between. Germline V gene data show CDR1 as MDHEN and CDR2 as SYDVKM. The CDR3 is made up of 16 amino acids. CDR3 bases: TGTGCCAGCAGTTTATTTGTTCAGGGCACCTACAATGAGCAGTTCTTC. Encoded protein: CASSLFVQGTYNEQFF.

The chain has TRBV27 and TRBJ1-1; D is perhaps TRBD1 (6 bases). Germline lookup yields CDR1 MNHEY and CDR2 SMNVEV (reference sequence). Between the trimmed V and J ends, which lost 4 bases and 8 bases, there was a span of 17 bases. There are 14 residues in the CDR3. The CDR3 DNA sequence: TGTGCCAGCAGTTCGGACATCAGACAGGTCGAAGCTTTCTTT. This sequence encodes CASSSDIRQVEAFF.

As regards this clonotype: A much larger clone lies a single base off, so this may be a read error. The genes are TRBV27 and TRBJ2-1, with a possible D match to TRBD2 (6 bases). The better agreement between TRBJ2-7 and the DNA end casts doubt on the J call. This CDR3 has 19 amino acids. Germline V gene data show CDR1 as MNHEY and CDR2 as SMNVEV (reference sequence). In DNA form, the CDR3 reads TGTGCCAGCAGTTTAAGGGAGCGGGCCACTTCCCCCTCCTACAATGAGCAGTACTTC. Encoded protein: CASSLRERATSPSYNEQYF.

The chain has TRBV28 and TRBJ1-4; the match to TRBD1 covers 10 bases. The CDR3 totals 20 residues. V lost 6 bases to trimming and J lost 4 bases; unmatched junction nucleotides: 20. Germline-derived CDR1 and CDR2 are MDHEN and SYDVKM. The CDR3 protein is CASRDQGQGIPPESNEKLFF. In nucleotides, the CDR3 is TGTGCCAGCAGGGACCAGGGACAGGGGATCCCCCCCGAGAGTAATGAAAAACTGTTTTTT.

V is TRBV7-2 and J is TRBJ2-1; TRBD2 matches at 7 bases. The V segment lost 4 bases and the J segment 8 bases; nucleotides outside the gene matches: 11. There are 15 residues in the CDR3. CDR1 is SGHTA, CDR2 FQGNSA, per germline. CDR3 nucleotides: TGTGCCAGCAGCTCGCGGGGGATCCTTCTCCATGAGCAGTTCTTC. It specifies CASSSRGILLHEQFF.

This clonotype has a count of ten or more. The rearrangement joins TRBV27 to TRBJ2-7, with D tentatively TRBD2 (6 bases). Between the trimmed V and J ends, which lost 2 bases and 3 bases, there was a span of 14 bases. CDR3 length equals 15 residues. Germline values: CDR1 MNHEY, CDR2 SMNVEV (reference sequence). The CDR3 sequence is CASSLVPGESYEQYF. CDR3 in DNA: TGTGCCAGCAGTTTAGTCCCGGGGGAAAGCTACGAGCAGTACTTC.

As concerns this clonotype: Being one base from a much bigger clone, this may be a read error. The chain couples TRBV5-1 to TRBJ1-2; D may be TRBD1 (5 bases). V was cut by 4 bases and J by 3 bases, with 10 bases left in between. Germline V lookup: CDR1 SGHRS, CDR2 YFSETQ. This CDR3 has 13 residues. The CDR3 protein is CASSLDTDYGYTF. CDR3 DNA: TGCGCCAGCAGCCTGGACACCGACTATGGCTACACCTTC.

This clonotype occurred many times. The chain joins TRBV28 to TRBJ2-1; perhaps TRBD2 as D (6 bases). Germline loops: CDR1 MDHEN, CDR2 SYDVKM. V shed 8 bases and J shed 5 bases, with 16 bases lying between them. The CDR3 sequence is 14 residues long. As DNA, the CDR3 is TGTGCCAGCCTAGCGTTAACTCCCGACAATGAGCAGTTCTTC. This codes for CASLALTPDNEQFF.

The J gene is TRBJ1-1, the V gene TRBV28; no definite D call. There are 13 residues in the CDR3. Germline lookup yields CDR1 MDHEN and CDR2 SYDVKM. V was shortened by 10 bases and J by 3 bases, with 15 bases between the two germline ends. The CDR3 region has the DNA TGTGCCATCGGTTTGGGTTACGACACTGAAGCTTTCTTT. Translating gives CAIGLGYDTEAFF.